This paragraph reports one T cell receptor (beta chain). What it binds is unknown. This CDR3 is 14 amino acids long. The germline CDR1 and CDR2 sequences are SGHRS and YFSETQ. The V gene lost 3 bases and the J gene lost 1 base, with 7 bases spanning the gap. The data were obtained in a study of T-cell memory formation after mild COVID-19. Study outcomes and limitations: Most CD4+ clones that shrank were in CM and EM, while CD8+ ones turned up in EMRA.

From the 5' RACE reads, TCRdb called clonotypes with MiXCR, one entry per CDR3 protein. Of 400,000 or so distinct CDR3 sequences listed, about 21% are singletons. The chain is built from TRBV5-1 and TRBJ2-2, with TRBD1 as a possible D gene (6 bases). The sample consisted of PBMCs or a T cell subset sorted from them (not recorded which). This clonotype originated in an adult woman who had mild COVID-19 (a few samples of this study predate the infection). Cell type and time point are not known. The DNA for the CDR3 is TGCGCCAGCAGCTGGGGACAGAACACCGGGGAGCTGTTTTTT. Translating it yields CASSWGQNTGELFF.